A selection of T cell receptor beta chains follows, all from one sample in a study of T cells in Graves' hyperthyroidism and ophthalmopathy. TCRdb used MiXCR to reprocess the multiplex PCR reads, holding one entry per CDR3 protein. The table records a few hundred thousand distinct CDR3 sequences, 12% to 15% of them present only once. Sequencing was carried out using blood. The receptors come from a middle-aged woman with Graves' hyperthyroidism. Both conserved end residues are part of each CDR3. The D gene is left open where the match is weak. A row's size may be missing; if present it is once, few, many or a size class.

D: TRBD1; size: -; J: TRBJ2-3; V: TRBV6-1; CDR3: CASSGNGQGTDTQYF; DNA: TGTGCCAGCAGCGGGAATGGACAGGGGACAGATACGCAGTATTTT
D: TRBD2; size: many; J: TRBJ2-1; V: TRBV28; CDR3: CASGGGVDEQFF; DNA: TGTGCCAGCGGGGGAGGGGTCGATGAGCAGTTCTTC
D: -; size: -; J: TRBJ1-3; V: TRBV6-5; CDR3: CASSYSFAGAGGNTIYF; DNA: TGTGCCAGCAGTTACTCGTTCGCGGGGGCTGGAGGAAACACCATATATTTT
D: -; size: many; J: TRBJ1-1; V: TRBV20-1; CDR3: CSAEGQPNTEAFF; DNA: TGCAGTGCTGAAGGACAGCCGAACACTGAAGCTTTCTTT
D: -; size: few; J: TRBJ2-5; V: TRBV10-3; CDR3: CAISDAEETQYF; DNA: TGTGCCATCAGTGACGCGGAAGAGACCCAGTACTTC
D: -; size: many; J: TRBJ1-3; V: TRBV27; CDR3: CASSLGASSGNTIYF; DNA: TGTGCCAGCAGTTTAGGGGCCAGTAGCGGAAACACCATATATTTT
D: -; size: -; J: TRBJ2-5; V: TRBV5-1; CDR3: CASSDLGLRQETQYF; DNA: TGCGCCAGCAGCGACCTGGGACTCCGACAAGAGACCCAGTACTTC
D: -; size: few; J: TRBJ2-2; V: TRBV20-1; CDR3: CSASRGALSTGELFF; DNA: TGCAGTGCTAGTAGGGGGGCCTTGAGCACCGGGGAGCTGTTTTTT
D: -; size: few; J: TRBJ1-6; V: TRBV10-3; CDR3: CAISEGRGAFNSPLHF; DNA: TGTGCCATCAGTGAGGGCCGAGGGGCTTTTAATTCACCCCTCCACTTT
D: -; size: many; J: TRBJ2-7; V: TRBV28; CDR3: CASSTGAAYEQYF; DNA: TGTGCCAGCAGTACGGGCGCGGCCTACGAGCAGTACTTC